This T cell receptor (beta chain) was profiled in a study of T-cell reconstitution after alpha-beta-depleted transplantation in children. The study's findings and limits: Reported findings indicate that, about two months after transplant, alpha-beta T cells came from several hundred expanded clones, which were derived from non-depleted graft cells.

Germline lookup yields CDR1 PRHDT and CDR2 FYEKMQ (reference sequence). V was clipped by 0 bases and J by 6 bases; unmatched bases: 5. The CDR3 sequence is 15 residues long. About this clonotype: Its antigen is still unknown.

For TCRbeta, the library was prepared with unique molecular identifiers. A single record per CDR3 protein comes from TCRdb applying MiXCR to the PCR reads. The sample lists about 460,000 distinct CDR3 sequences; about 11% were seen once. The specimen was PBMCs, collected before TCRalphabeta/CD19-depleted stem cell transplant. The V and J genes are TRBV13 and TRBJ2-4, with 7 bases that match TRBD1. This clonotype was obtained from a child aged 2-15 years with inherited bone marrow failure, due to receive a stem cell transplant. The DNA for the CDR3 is TGTGCCAGCAGCTTAGGTCCGGGACAGATAAACATTCAGTACTTC. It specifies CASSLGPGQINIQYF.